This entry describes one TCR beta chain. As yet, its antigen is unknown. This sample was included in a study of cytomegalovirus exposure and HLA in healthy donors. Whole-study context: There were approximately 81 million unique TCRs (from HLA-typed donors) in an early data release. Notes on the study in general: A cluster of highly shared sequence variants was likely a sequencing artifact. A further, later analysis showed that HLA-associated TCR beta chains (compared with equally common others) were more clonally expanded. As a later analysis revealed, most CMV-associated TCR beta chains appeared HLA-restricted.

CDR3 length equals 18 residues. V shed 4 bases, J shed 0 bases, and the junction held 12 bases outside the gene matches. Germline lookup yields CDR1 SGHDN and CDR2 FVKESK. In the PCR, 60 Vbeta and 13 Jbeta primers were used. Clones were sequenced by immunoSEQ multiplex PCR, and TCRdb holds only the in-frame ones, with some missing. Of roughly 180,000 clones listed, approximately 9.5% are singletons. The receptor's source is a woman aged 25 to 45 in good health and CMV-seropositive. Material for sequencing was PBMCs. The rearrangement uses TRBV14 and TRBJ2-1, with TRBD1 matching over 7 bases. The CDR3 DNA reads TGTGCCAGCAGCCCATATCAGACAGGGCCTCCCTCCTACAATGAGCAGTTCTTC. Translation gives CASSPYQTGPPSYNEQFF. Full variable domain (rest looked up from reference TRBV14 and TRBJ2-1): EAGVTQFPSHSVIEKGQTVTLRCDPISGHDNLYWYRRVMGKEIKFLLHFVKESKQDESGMPNNRFLAERTGGTYSTLKVQPAELEDSGVYFCASSPYQTGPPSYNEQFFGPGTRLTVL.